This TCR beta chain was sequenced during a study of Graves' ophthalmopathy and Graves' hyperthyroidism. Amplification of the TCR beta CDR3 regions used RNA transcripts (as template). After a first-round RT-PCR with HTBI primers, a second-round multiplex PCR was run. TCRdb re-derived calls from the multiplex PCR reads in MiXCR, one entry per CDR3 protein. The sample records about 660,000 distinct CDR3 sequences, about two fifths being singletons. V gave up 4 bases and J gave up 10 bases; unmatched junction bases: 19. The CDR3 sequence is 17 residues long. Looked up from germline, CDR1 is DFQATT and CDR2 is SNEGSKA (reference sequence). Certain patients were not enrolled. These were patients with other autoimmune diseases, uncontrolled infections, pregnancy or lactation.

The sample was peripheral blood. J is TRBJ1-6 and V is TRBV20-1; the match to TRBD1 covers 7 bases. The clonotype originates from an adult man with Graves' ophthalmopathy. CDR3 in amino acids: CSATRQGLYQVISPLHF. The CDR3 DNA sequence: TGCAGTGCTACTCGACAGGGCCTATATCAAGTCATATCACCCCTCCACTTT.